The clone carrying this T cell receptor (beta chain) was found a few times. Its antigen is as yet unknown. The sample belongs to a study of beta chain features in type 1 diabetes. Study outcomes and limitations: A moderate, significant TCRB CDR3 shortening appeared in type 1 diabetes across four CD4+ subsets.

Expressed TCRB transcripts were sequenced after all isolated RNA was converted to cDNA. Sequencing was performed with immunoSEQ multiplex PCR; in TCRdb, only in-frame clones are kept and a portion is missing. The data contain around 140,000 clones, approximately 10% of them singletons. Germline assignment: CDR1 LNHNV and CDR2 YYDKDF (reference sequence). The CDR3 covers 15 residues. V dropped 5 bases and J dropped 3; count of bases not matched to a gene: 5. Input material: central memory CD4+ T cells from blood. This TCR came from a man aged 30 to 39 with type 1 diabetes. The chain carries TRBV15 and TRBJ2-1, with 9 positions matching TRBD2. CDR3 sequence: CATSVQAGGYNEQFF. The CDR3 DNA reads as TGTGCCACCAGCGTCCAAGCGGGGGGCTACAATGAGCAGTTCTTC. Full variable domain (missing parts from reference TRBV15 and TRBJ2-1): DAMVIQNPRYQVTQFGKPVTLSCSQTLNHNVMYWYQQKSSQAPKLLFHYYDKDFNNEADTPDNFQSRRPNTSFCFLDIRSPGLGDTAMYLCATSVQAGGYNEQFFGPGTRLTVL.